The clone carrying this TCR beta chain was seen many times. Antigen: not known. The sample comes from a study of Graves' ophthalmopathy and Graves' hyperthyroidism. The authors amplified TCR beta CDR3 regions from RNA transcripts. First-round RT-PCR employed HTBI primers, with a second-round multiplex PCR after it. TCRdb analysed the multiplex PCR reads with MiXCR anew, one entry per CDR3 protein. The profile shows roughly 400,000 distinct CDR3 sequences, approximately 15% of them singletons. Hyperthyroidism qualified as stable when ophthalmopathy did not develop within 18 months of follow-up. Lactation, pregnancy, uncontrolled infections and other autoimmune diseases were all grounds for excluding patients. A diagnosis was made from clinical symptoms together with serum thyroxine, TRAb, thyroid ultrasound and orbital computed tomography. General study findings and limits: A roughly 76% specificity and approximately 88% sensitivity were achieved by a 13-signature model that separated ophthalmopathy from stable hyperthyroidism.

The specimen sequenced was peripheral blood. The TCR sequence derives from a woman aged 18 to 35 with stable Graves' hyperthyroidism.

Here the CDR3 reads CASAGLGYTF. The CDR3 DNA follows: TGTGCCAGCGCGGGATTAGGCTACACCTTC. The rearrangement uses TRBV9 and TRBJ1-2, with D unresolved. V gave up 7 bases and J gave up 8 bases, with 9 bases separating them. The germline V gene has CDR1 SGDLS and CDR2 YYNGEE. The CDR3 is 10 residues long.